Listed here are 11 T cell receptor beta chains from one sample, sequenced in a study of graft-versus-host responses after intestinal transplantation. No antigens are known for them. This table comes from immunoSEQ multiplex PCR, and its TCRdb copy is limited to in-frame clones, with some not included. Of about 130,000 clones listed, 80% to 95% were seen once; the top ten hold around 0.2%. Material: unstimulated CD4+ T cells sorted from spleen or lymph node cells, obtained before intestinal transplant. These receptors were obtained from a human donor who received an intestinal transplant.

The chain joins TRBV18 to TRBJ2-1, with D perhaps matching TRBD2 (5 bases). Per the germline V gene, CDR1 is KGHSH and CDR2 is LQKENI. Trimming shortened V by 6 bases and J by 8 bases, and 17 bases separated the two germline ends. This CDR3 region has 14 residues. CDR3 sequence (DNA): TGTGCCAGCTCGCAACTAGTTAAGATCGATGAGCAGTTCTTC. Amino acid sequence: CASSQLVKIDEQFF.

This chain connects TRBV18 to TRBJ2-2, with D perhaps TRBD2 (5 bases). Trimming left V 1 base short and J 4 bases short, with 10 bases between. Germline V gene data show CDR1 as KGHSH and CDR2 as LQKENI. This CDR3 has 15 residues. For the CDR3, the DNA is TGTGCCAGCTCACCACGATACACTAGCACCGGGGAGCTGTTTTTT. Residues: CASSPRYTSTGELFF.

The chain joins TRBV30 to TRBJ2-2, with D hard to call. Germline-derived CDR1 and CDR2 are GTSNPN and SVGIG (reference sequence). The CDR3 extends over 13 amino acids. Trimming shortened V by 1 base and J by 5 bases, and 8 bases separated the two germline ends. CDR3 protein: CAWSGSVTGELFF. As DNA, the CDR3 is TGTGCCTGGAGTGGGTCTGTAACCGGGGAGCTGTTTTTT.

Turning to this clone: The junction does not match germline at one end; this may be a read error. The same CDR3 arises from other DNA sequences in this sample as well. This chain uses TRBV27 with TRBJ2-7; no definite D call. Looked up from germline, CDR1 is MNHEY and CDR2 is SMNVEV (reference sequence). The CDR3 loop spans 15 amino acids. CDR3 residues: CASSFSGLISYEQYF. The CDR3, as DNA: TGTGCCAGCAGTTTCTCAGGCCTGATCTCCTACGAGCAGTACTTT.

This chain connects TRBV25-1 to TRBJ2-1; D is ambiguous. Between the trimmed V and J ends, which lost 3 bases and 9 bases, there was a span of 9 bases. The CDR3 loop spans 12 amino acids. Germline CDR1 MGHDK, CDR2 SYGVNS. CDR3 amino acids: CASSDRSAEQFF. CDR3 nucleotide sequence: TGTGCCAGCAGTGACAGGTCGGCTGAGCAGTTCTTC.

J is TRBJ1-1 and V is TRBV27, with D possibly matching TRBD1 (5 bases). Germline loops: CDR1 MNHEY, CDR2 SMNVEV (reference sequence). This CDR3 spans 14 amino acids. V lost 6 bases and J lost 1, with 12 bases in between. The CDR3 sequence is CASSLGRGNTEAFF. In DNA, the CDR3 is TGTGCCAGCAGCTTGGGACGGGGGAACACTGAAGCTTTCTTT.

This chain uses TRBV28 with TRBJ2-5; a weak D match, TRBD2 (5 bases). This CDR3 is 16 amino acids long. Trimming removed 3 bases from V and 3 bases from J, with 17 bases in between. Germline-derived CDR1 and CDR2 are MDHEN and SYDVKM. The CDR3 bases are TGTGCCAGCAGTTTTCCTCGGGGATACGGTAAAGAGACCCAGTACTTC. This codes for CASSFPRGYGKETQYF.

This clone was recorded once. This chain uses TRBV15 with TRBJ2-5; the match to TRBD1 covers 8 bases. The length of the CDR3 is 15 residues. V trimming: 0 bases; J trimming: 4 bases; junction bases outside the gene matches: 4. From germline, CDR1 is LNHNV and CDR2 YYDKDF (reference sequence). The DNA of the CDR3 is TGTGCCACCAGCAGAGACGTTCAGGGGGCAGAGACCCAGTACTTC. Amino acid sequence: CATSRDVQGAETQYF.

The chain's CDR3 is CAWSVRWERDTEAFF. In DNA form, the CDR3 reads TGTGCCTGGAGTGTACGGTGGGAGAGGGACACTGAAGCTTTCTTT. The chain has TRBV30 and TRBJ1-1; D not certain. V lost 0 bases and J 3 bases, leaving 14 bases between the germline ends. This CDR3 is built from 15 residues. Germline lookup yields CDR1 GTSNPN and CDR2 SVGIG (reference sequence).

The chain has TRBV30 and TRBJ1-2, with 9 nucleotides matching TRBD1. Germline-derived CDR1 and CDR2 are GTSNPN and SVGIG (reference sequence). Germline trimming cut 1 base from V and 7 bases from J; bases unmatched to any gene: 4. This CDR3 is built from 13 residues. The CDR3 loop is CAWSEGQGTGYTF. The CDR3 DNA is TGTGCCTGGAGTGAGGGACAGGGAACTGGCTACACCTTC.

V and J are TRBV28 and TRBJ2-2; 10 nucleotides line up with TRBD2. Trimming cost V 8 bases and J 7 bases; bases outside gene matches: 7. Germline values: CDR1 MDHEN, CDR2 SYDVKM. This CDR3 has 14 amino acids. The CDR3 protein is CASVGLAGVGELFF. CDR3 in DNA: TGTGCCAGCGTGGGGCTAGCGGGAGTCGGGGAGCTGTTTTTT.